This passage covers 18 T cell receptor beta chains from one sample sequenced in a study of blood T cell repertoires in COVID-19. Repertoires were generated with immunoSEQ multiplex PCR, while TCRdb's copy carries only in-frame clones and drops some. The sample includes more than 200,000 clones, around four fifths of them seen just once. Sequenced sample: peripheral blood. The receptors were sampled from a woman between 45 and 60 years old with acute or convalescent COVID-19.

This chain links TRBV19 with TRBJ1-4, with D possibly being TRBD1 (6 bases). The CDR3 sequence is 13 residues long. Trimming left V 2 bases short and J 5 bases short, with 6 bases between. Germline CDR1 is LNHDA and CDR2 is SQIVND (reference sequence). CDR3 sequence (DNA): TGTGCCAGTAGTATACAGGGGAATGAAAAACTGTTTTTT. Its translation is CASSIQGNEKLFF.

V gene TRBV5-1 combines with J gene TRBJ2-7, with 11 bases aligning to TRBD1. Unmatched junction bases numbered 4, after V lost 0 bases and J lost 5 bases. Germline lookup yields CDR1 SGHRS and CDR2 YFSETQ. The CDR3 runs 15 residues. CDR3 region: CASSLAPGQGDEQYF. The CDR3 coding sequence is TGCGCCAGCAGCTTGGCGCCGGGACAGGGGGACGAGCAGTACTTC.

The J gene is TRBJ1-6, the V gene TRBV28, with TRBD1 matching over 11 bases. Germline V CDR1 and CDR2: MDHEN, SYDVKM. V was pared by 5 bases and J by 4 bases, with 7 bases of the junction left unmatched. The CDR3 is made up of 17 amino acids. CDR3 region: CASSARTGGFYNSPLHF. The CDR3 bases are TGTGCCAGCAGTGCGAGGACAGGGGGCTTTTATAATTCACCCCTCCACTTT.

The J gene is TRBJ1-2, the V gene TRBV6-5; D may be TRBD1 (6 bases). The CDR3 runs to 12 residues. V dropped 5 bases and J dropped 7 bases, with 11 bases sitting between them. Germline lookup yields CDR1 MNHEY and CDR2 SVGAGI. The DNA of the CDR3 is TGTGCCAGCAGTCTACAGGGTTTTGGCTACACCTTC. It yields the protein CASSLQGFGYTF.

The rearrangement uses TRBV5-4 and TRBJ2-7, with TRBD1 identical over 7 bases. Per the germline V gene, CDR1 is SGHNT and CDR2 is YYREEE (reference sequence). The CDR3 has 13 amino acids. The J segment lost 3 bases and the V segment lost 4 bases, leaving 4 bases of the junction unmatched. The CDR3 spells CASSPGQHYEQYF. The CDR3 DNA follows: TGTGCCAGCAGCCCGGGACAGCACTACGAGCAGTACTTC.

J is TRBJ2-1 and V is TRBV5-1, with a weak D call TRBD2 (6 bases). Germline CDR1 reads SGHRS; CDR2 reads YFSETQ. CDR3 length equals 15 residues. V lost 3 bases to trimming and J lost 0 bases, with 10 bases between them. The CDR3 DNA reads TGCGCCAGCAGCTATCGGGAGAGCTCCTACAATGAGCAGTTCTTC. This encodes CASSYRESSYNEQFF.

V usage is TRBV9 and J usage is TRBJ2-2, with 10 nucleotides matching TRBD1. The germline CDR1 and CDR2 sequences are SGDLS and YYNGEE. This CDR3 spans 17 amino acids. V was pared by 4 bases and J by 0 bases, with 6 bases of the junction left unmatched. The CDR3 here is CASSSTGQGSNTGELFF. In nucleotides, the CDR3 is TGTGCCAGCAGCTCTACGGGACAGGGGTCGAACACCGGGGAGCTGTTTTTT. Variable domain in full (rest from reference TRBV9 and TRBJ2-2): DSGVTQTPKHLITATGQRVTLRCSPRSGDLSVYWYQQSLDQGLQFLIQYYNGEERAKGNILERFSAQQFPDLHSELNLSSLELGDSALYFCASSSTGQGSNTGELFFGEGSRLTVL.

The rearrangement joins TRBV24-1 to TRBJ2-5; possibly TRBD1 for D (6 bases). The CDR3 is made up of 13 amino acids. The V end was cut by 4 bases, the J end by 3 bases, with 8 bases between. CDR1 is KGHDR and CDR2 is SFDVKD in the germline V gene. The CDR3 reads CATSEGAKETQYF. The DNA of the CDR3 is TGTGCCACCAGTGAGGGGGCAAAAGAGACCCAGTACTTC.

This rearrangement joins TRBV19 to TRBJ2-7; a weak D match, TRBD1 (5 bases). Per the germline V gene, CDR1 is LNHDA and CDR2 is SQIVND (reference sequence). V was clipped by 0 bases and J by 2 bases, with 5 bases between them. This CDR3 comprises 13 residues. CDR3 bases: TGTGCCAGTAGTATAGACAGGGCCTACGAGCAGTACTTC. Its translation: CASSIDRAYEQYF.

This chain links TRBV2 with TRBJ2-1, with 9 positions matching TRBD2. Germline lookup yields CDR1 SNHLY and CDR2 FYNNEI. V shed 0 bases, J shed 7 bases, and the junction held 7 bases outside the gene matches. CDR3 length: 16 amino acids. CDR3 nucleotides: TGTGCCAGCAGTGAAGCATTTAGCGGGAGAGGGAATGAGCAGTTCTTC. This encodes CASSEAFSGRGNEQFF.

This chain joins TRBV19 and TRBJ1-2; D is undetermined. Germline V gene lookup returns CDR1 LNHDA and CDR2 SQIVND (reference sequence). Deletions cut 6 bases from V and 4 bases from J, with 24 bases between. CDR3 length equals 17 residues. CDR3 amino acids: CASRSRGRLEAGYGYTF. The CDR3 bases are TGTGCCAGTAGAAGCCGTGGGCGGTTGGAGGCCGGCTATGGCTACACCTTC.

The chain carries TRBV28 and TRBJ2-2; 9 nucleotides line up with TRBD2. This CDR3 region has 16 residues. Germline V gene sequence: CDR1 MDHEN, CDR2 SYDVKM. The ends lost 5 bases at V and 9 bases at J; junction bases unmatched: 13. CDR3: CASSPFGAGGVRELFF. The CDR3 DNA reads as TGTGCCAGCAGTCCCTTTGGGGCGGGAGGGGTCAGGGAGCTGTTTTTT.

This clone turned up a few times. The chain joins TRBV6-5 to TRBJ2-3, with D possibly TRBD1 on 6 matching bases. Looked up from germline, CDR1 is MNHEY and CDR2 is SVGAGI. Trimming removed 4 bases from V and 3 bases from J, with 14 bases in between. The CDR3 runs to 15 residues. Written as DNA, the CDR3 is TGTGCCAGCAGTTTCCGGGACATAAGGACAGATACGCAGTATTTT. Its protein product is CASSFRDIRTDTQYF.

The chain links TRBV29-1 to TRBJ2-1, with 7 bases lining up with TRBD2. CDR1 SQVTM and CDR2 ANQGSEA come from the germline V gene. V shed 6 bases and J 7 bases; nucleotides not matched to a gene: 12. The CDR3 covers 14 residues. CDR3 amino acids: CSVPAGTIENEQFF. The CDR3 DNA is TGCAGCGTCCCCGCCGGGACTATCGAAAATGAGCAGTTCTTC.

This clone appeared a few times. V is TRBV7-8 and J is TRBJ1-5; the D gene is possibly TRBD1 (5 bases). Germline V gene lookup returns CDR1 SGHVS and CDR2 FQNEAQ. The CDR3 spans 15 residues. Trimming took 4 bases from V and 0 from J, leaving 10 bases between them. The CDR3 loop is CASSYGHLSNQPQHF. CDR3 nucleotide sequence: TGTGCCAGCAGCTACGGACATCTTAGCAATCAGCCCCAGCATTTT.

The chain employs TRBV5-1 and TRBJ2-7, with D tentatively TRBD2 (6 bases). Trimming removed 4 bases from V and 9 bases from J, with 17 bases in between. Germline lookup yields CDR1 SGHRS and CDR2 YFSETQ. The CDR3 covers 13 residues. The CDR3 protein is CASSPFTGEVQYF. Written as DNA, the CDR3 is TGCGCCAGCAGCCCATTTACGGGGGAAGTGCAGTACTTC.

This clone appeared a few times. The chain has TRBV11-2 and TRBJ1-3; D ambiguous. Trimming left V 0 bases short and J 0 bases short, with 12 bases between. This CDR3 is 17 amino acids long. Germline V gene lookup returns CDR1 SGHAT and CDR2 FQNNGV. CDR3 DNA sequence: TGTGCCAGCAGCTTAGATTCAGGCGAGAGCTCTGGAAACACCATATATTTT. Protein sequence: CASSLDSGESSGNTIYF.

The chain combines TRBV13 with TRBJ2-7; TRBD2 agrees at 9 bases. Germline-derived CDR1 and CDR2 are PRHDT and FYEKMQ (reference sequence). With 2 bases clipped from V and 6 bases from J, the junction kept 11 bases outside the gene matches. This CDR3 is built from 16 residues. DNA of the CDR3: TGTGCCAGCAGCTTAAGTAGCGGGGGAATTAATTCCGAGCAGTACTTC. This translates into CASSLSSGGINSEQYF.